Shown below are 18 T cell receptor beta chains from a single sample sequenced in a study of blood T cells in healthy people across ages. A sample-barcoded 5' primer and a J-beta primer mix were used in a second PCR of roughly 6 to 11 cycles. TCRdb recomputed calls from the 5' RACE reads with MiXCR, one row per CDR3 protein. Here the sample spans some 900,000 distinct CDR3 sequences, approximately 49% being singletons. What was sequenced was blood. The origin of the receptors is a man under 40 in good health.

The chain couples TRBV4-3 to TRBJ1-2; unclear D gene. Trimming took 0 bases from V and 1 from J, leaving 15 bases between them. The CDR3 extends over 17 amino acids. Germline V gene sequence: CDR1 LGHNA, CDR2 YSLEER. CDR3 nucleotides: TGCGCCAGCAGCCAAGAGCTTGACGACGGCCTTAACTATGGCTACACCTTC. As protein: CASSQELDDGLNYGYTF.

The CDR3 reads CASSLDGQGTGYTF. In DNA form, the CDR3 reads TGTGCCAGCAGCTTAGACGGGCAGGGGACTGGCTACACCTTC. V and J are TRBV7-9 and TRBJ1-2; a possible D gene is TRBD1 (6 bases). Trimming pared 1 base from V and 7 bases from J, leaving 13 bases between. This CDR3 has 14 residues. Germline CDR1 reads SEHNR; CDR2 reads FQNEAQ (reference sequence).

The sample holds a few counts of this clonotype. V gene TRBV5-1 combines with J gene TRBJ1-5; D may be TRBD1 (5 bases). In germline, CDR1 is SGHRS, CDR2 YFSETQ. The germline V and J ends were trimmed by 5 bases and 3 bases, with 15 bases remaining between them. This CDR3 is built from 15 residues. For the CDR3, the DNA is TGCGCCAGCAGTCCCGCCGGGGGGAACAATCAGCCCCAGCATTTT. Residues: CASSPAGGNNQPQHF.

In regard to this clonotype: At one boundary the junction diverges from the germline segment, which might be a read error. The chain links TRBV7-8 to TRBJ2-5; the D gene is possibly TRBD1 (6 bases). Germline V gene sequence: CDR1 SGHVS, CDR2 FQNEAQ. The CDR3 totals 14 residues. As DNA, the CDR3 is TGTGCCACCAGCGCCAGGGGCCCGGCAGAGACCCAGTACTTC. Amino acid sequence: CATSARGPAETQYF.

This clonotype showed up just a few times. This chain links TRBV20-1 with TRBJ2-7; possibly TRBD1 for D (6 bases). Trimming stripped 7 bases from V and 4 bases from J, with 14 bases between. This CDR3 comprises 12 residues. Germline V gene data show CDR1 as DFQATT and CDR2 as SNEGSKA (reference sequence). The CDR3 here is CSGTGTLYEQYF. DNA for the CDR3: TGCAGTGGGACCGGGACATTGTACGAGCAGTACTTC.

The rearrangement links TRBV7-9 to TRBJ2-3, with 11 bases identical to TRBD2. Germline CDR1 SEHNR, CDR2 FQNEAQ (reference sequence). This CDR3 comprises 16 residues. V trimming: 5 bases; J trimming: 2 bases; junction bases outside the gene matches: 6. CDR3 sequence reads: CASSPSGRTLTDTQYF. The CDR3, as DNA: TGTGCCAGCAGCCCTAGCGGGAGGACGCTCACAGATACGCAGTATTTT.

This clonotype has more than one count but fewer than ten. V and J are TRBV7-3 and TRBJ2-1; 8 bases match TRBD2. The CDR3 is 16 amino acids. Germline V gene data show CDR1 as SGHTA and CDR2 as FQGTGA. V lost 6 bases and J lost 1; bases outside the gene matches: 8. This CDR3 reads CASSPLGGGSYNEQFF. In DNA, the CDR3 is TGTGCCAGCAGTCCCCTGGGCGGGGGGTCCTACAATGAGCAGTTCTTC.

The V and J genes are TRBV7-3 and TRBJ1-1, with 9 bases aligning to TRBD1. This CDR3 is 15 amino acids long. CDR1 SGHTA and CDR2 FQGTGA come from the germline V gene. Trimming at V came to 5 bases and at J to 5 bases, leaving 9 bases not matched to a gene. CDR3 sequence (DNA): TGTGCCAGCAGCGCGGGACAGGGACTTGGAACTGAAGCTTTCTTT. As protein: CASSAGQGLGTEAFF.

This chain links TRBV12-3 or TRBV12-4 with TRBJ1-4; D is uncertain. The CDR3 has 14 residues. V was clipped by 0 bases and J by 5 bases, with 7 bases between them. The CDR3 DNA reads as TGTGCCAGCAGTTTAGCGTGGTCAAATGAAAAACTGTTTTTT. It yields the protein CASSLAWSNEKLFF.

CDR3 DNA sequence: TGTGCCAGCAGCTTAGCGAGGAGTAGCGGGGCCCCTTCCTCCTACGAGCAGTACTTC. Amino acids: CASSLARSSGAPSSYEQYF. V usage is TRBV7-2 and J usage is TRBJ2-7; 8 bases line up with TRBD2. The CDR3 is made up of 19 amino acids. The V segment lost 0 bases and the J segment 0 bases; nucleotides outside the gene matches: 13. The germline CDR1 and CDR2 sequences are SGHTA and FQGNSA.

This clonotype has ten or more counts. The chain employs TRBV20-1 and TRBJ2-1, with 8 nucleotides matching TRBD2. The ends lost 3 bases at V and 2 bases at J; junction bases unmatched: 0. This CDR3 comprises 13 residues. Germline assignment: CDR1 DFQATT and CDR2 SNEGSKA (reference sequence). CDR3 in amino acids: CSASGGAYNEQFF. CDR3 coding DNA: TGCAGTGCTAGCGGGGGGGCCTACAATGAGCAGTTCTTC.

This chain connects TRBV12-3 or TRBV12-4 to TRBJ2-3; 7 positions match TRBD2. Trimming at V came to 8 bases and at J to 4 bases, leaving 6 bases not matched to a gene. The CDR3 loop spans 13 amino acids. For the CDR3, the DNA is TGTGCCAGCGACGGGGGGAGTGCAGATACGCAGTATTTT. It is translated as CASDGGSADTQYF.

The chain combines TRBV21-1 with TRBJ2-4; the table's D call of TRBD1 was not tested on the DNA. TRBV21-1 is deemed a pseudogene. The CDR3 is 16 amino acids. CDR3 protein: CASSKVGAGGKNIQYF. The CDR3 nucleotides read TGTGCCAGCAGCAAAGTCGGGGCAGGGGGTAAAAACATTCAGTACTTC.

CDR3 in amino acids: CASSQDRGRQYF. The CDR3 region has the DNA TGTGCCAGCAGCCAAGATAGAGGGAGGCAGTACTTC. The rearrangement links TRBV3-1 to TRBJ2-7; tentatively, D is TRBD2 (5 bases). Germline values: CDR1 LGHDT, CDR2 YNNKEL (reference sequence). This CDR3 has 12 amino acids. Trimming pared 0 bases from V and 9 bases from J, leaving 9 bases between.

The sample holds a few counts of this clonotype. The chain couples TRBV10-3 to TRBJ1-5; D not certain. Deletions cut 0 bases from V and 4 bases from J, with 7 bases between. Germline assignment: CDR1 ENHRY and CDR2 SYGVKD. This CDR3 has 14 amino acids. CDR3 nucleotides: TGTGCCATCAGTGAGTCTGGTGGTAATCAGCCCCAGCATTTT. Translating it yields CAISESGGNQPQHF.

The rearrangement joins TRBV27 to TRBJ2-5, with 9 bases aligning to TRBD1. J lost 11 bases, V lost 6 bases, and 16 bases had no gene match. Germline V CDR1 and CDR2: MNHEY, SMNVEV (reference sequence). This CDR3 spans 15 amino acids. CDR3 loop: CASRMPGQGHNEQYF. As DNA, the CDR3 is TGTGCCAGCAGAATGCCGGGACAGGGACACAATGAGCAGTACTTC.

This clonotype showed up many times. V gene TRBV5-1 combines with J gene TRBJ2-3; the D is unclear. V was shortened by 4 bases and J by 6 bases, with 6 bases between the two germline ends. Looked up from germline, CDR1 is SGHRS and CDR2 is YFSETQ. The CDR3 contains 11 residues. The CDR3 region is CASSERDTQYF. In nucleotides, the CDR3 is TGCGCCAGCAGCGAGCGCGATACGCAGTATTTT.

This chain joins TRBV29-1 and TRBJ2-7; D tentatively reads TRBD1 or TRBD2 (5 bases each). The CDR3 is made up of 14 amino acids. V was shortened by 5 bases and J by 0 bases, with 14 bases between the two germline ends. CDR1 and CDR2 from the germline V gene are SQVTM and ANQGSEA. CDR3 in DNA: TGCAGCGTTTATGGGGACCCGAGCTCCTACGAGCAGTACTTC. It yields the protein CSVYGDPSSYEQYF.